Listed below are T cell receptor beta chains from one sample, sequenced in a study of early T cells in non-severe SARS-CoV-2 infection. TCRdb analysed the 5' RACE reads with MiXCR anew, one entry per CDR3 protein. The sample has about 64,000 distinct CDR3 sequences; around 20% are singletons. Sequenced material: whole blood, taken at baseline. These receptors originate from an adult who was a healthcare worker with PCR-confirmed SARS-CoV-2 infection or an uninfected control (not recorded which). CDR3s include the opening cysteine and the closing phenylalanine or tryptophan. Fields, in order: clone size, J gene, V gene, CDR3 length, D gene, CDR3 protein, CDR3 DNA. The D gene is left open where the match is weak. Not every row has a clone size; where given, it reads once, few, many or a size class.

-	TRBJ1-1	TRBV2	14	TRBD1	CASGRDRANTEAFF	TGTGCCAGCGGCCGGGACAGGGCCAACACTGAAGCTTTCTTT
-	TRBJ1-1	TRBV27	15	-	CASSNTGGVGPEAFF	TGTGCCAGCTCGAATACAGGAGGAGTTGGGCCTGAAGCTTTCTTT
few	TRBJ2-1	TRBV12-3/TRBV12-4	13	-	CASSSGLNNEQFF	TGTGCCAGCAGTTCAGGACTCAACAATGAGCAGTTCTTC
few	TRBJ1-5	TRBV20-1	16	-	CSALSGTSYSNQPQHF	TGCAGTGCATTGAGCGGGACAAGCTATAGCAATCAGCCCCAGCATTTT
-	TRBJ1-6	TRBV18	15	-	CASSPPHRRNSPLHF	TGTGCCAGCTCACCACCCCACCGTCGGAATTCACCCCTCCACTTT
many	TRBJ2-5	TRBV11-2	13	-	CASSRDRQETQYF	TGTGCCAGCAGCCGCGACAGGCAAGAGACCCAGTACTTC
-	TRBJ2-7	TRBV11-2	15	TRBD2	CASSFSLAGAYEQYF	TGTGCCAGCAGCTTCTCGTTAGCGGGAGCCTACGAGCAGTACTTC
-	TRBJ2-7	TRBV5-1	15	-	CASGAAPTATYEQYF	TGCGCCAGCGGAGCCGCTCCTACAGCAACCTACGAGCAGTACTTC
-	TRBJ1-1	TRBV7-2	13	TRBD1	CASSFTGGTEAFF	TGTGCCAGCAGCTTCACAGGGGGCACTGAAGCTTTCTTT
-	TRBJ1-2	TRBV3-1	12	-	CASSQDGIDYTF	TGTGCCAGCAGCCAAGATGGGATCGACTACACCTTC